The 16 T cell receptor beta chains below were found in one sample sequenced in a study of blood T cell repertoires in COVID-19 (dated by TCRdb to the early 2020s). Library construction relied on the immunoSEQ multiplex PCR assay. This is the immuneACCESS table as TCRdb keeps it, with only in-frame sequences that have V and J called. A part of the clones is gone; compared with another copy, unresolved V genes explain less than half, and the rest is unexplained. A total of hundreds of thousands of clones appear in this sample, approximately 86% of them only once. Just over 7% of the sample is in the top ten clones. The specimen sequenced was peripheral blood. The receptors come from a woman in her sixties with COVID-19, enrolled during active disease.

The chain's CDR3 is CASSVGLGQNSPLHF. The DNA of the CDR3 is TGTGCCAGCAGCGTAGGGTTGGGGCAGAATTCACCCCTCCACTTT. The J gene is TRBJ1-6, the V gene TRBV9; the D gene is possibly TRBD1 (5 bases). This CDR3 has 15 residues. The germline CDR1 and CDR2 sequences are SGDLS and YYNGEE. Trimming pared 0 bases from V and 7 bases from J, leaving 11 bases between.

The chain employs TRBV19 and TRBJ1-1; possibly TRBD1 for D (5 bases). The V and J ends lost 6 bases and 3 bases respectively, with 8 bases between them. This CDR3 has 12 residues. Germline CDR1 LNHDA, CDR2 SQIVND (reference sequence). CDR3: CASRVRDTEAFF. As DNA, the CDR3 is TGTGCCAGTAGAGTCAGGGACACTGAAGCTTTCTTT.

The rearrangement joins TRBV30 to TRBJ1-2; D is perhaps TRBD1 (6 bases). Germline lookup yields CDR1 GTSNPN and CDR2 SVGIG (reference sequence). V lost 4 bases to trimming and J lost 3 bases, with 6 bases between them. This CDR3 is 11 amino acids long. The CDR3: CAWTGDYGYTF. DNA of the CDR3: TGTGCCTGGACAGGGGACTATGGCTACACCTTC.

The chain joins TRBV3-1 (or the pseudogene TRBV3-2) to TRBJ1-1, with no clear D. CDR3 size: 12 residues. Germline V lookup: CDR1 LGHDT, CDR2 YNNKEL (reference sequence). V gave up 4 bases and J gave up 2 bases, with 5 bases separating them. This CDR3 is CASSLTNTEAFF. The CDR3 coding sequence is TGTGCCAGCAGCCTAACTAACACTGAAGCTTTCTTT.

The rearrangement joins TRBV7-2 to TRBJ2-2; perhaps TRBD2 as D (5 bases). Per the germline V gene, CDR1 is SGHTA and CDR2 is FQGNSA. CDR3 length equals 16 residues. The V end was cut by 5 bases, the J end by 5 bases, with 18 bases between. DNA of the CDR3: TGTGCCAGCAGCCCCTGGGCAGGCGGCGGGACCGGGGAGCTGTTTTTT. Its protein is CASSPWAGGGTGELFF.

The chain recombines TRBV2 with TRBJ1-1; weak D call: TRBD1 (6 bases). Germline V gives CDR1 SNHLY, CDR2 FYNNEI. This CDR3 contains 14 residues. Trimming removed 6 bases at V and 1 base at J, with 12 bases between. The DNA of the CDR3 is TGTGCCAGCAGACGACGGGGGGCGAACACTGAAGCTTTCTTT. Protein: CASRRRGANTEAFF. Drawing the rest from reference TRBV2 and TRBJ1-1, the complete variable domain is EPEVTQTPSHQVTQMGQEVILRCVPISNHLYFYWYRQILGQKVEFLVSFYNNEISEKSEIFDDQFSVERPDGSNFTLKIRSTKLEDSAMYFCASRRRGANTEAFFGQGTRLTVV.

The gene calls are TRBV6-2 or TRBV6-3 and TRBJ2-3; 9 nucleotides agree with TRBD2. The J segment lost 5 bases and the V segment lost 0 bases, leaving 9 bases of the junction unmatched. The CDR3 totals 17 residues. The germline V gene encodes CDR1 MNHEY and CDR2 SVGEGT. CDR3 DNA sequence: TGTGCCAGCAGTTACTCGAATCGCGGGGGGGCAAAAGATACGCAGTATTTT. It yields the protein CASSYSNRGGAKDTQYF.

The chain carries TRBV9 and TRBJ2-7; 13 nucleotides align to TRBD2. The CDR3 spans 17 residues. V lost 3 bases and J lost 7; bases outside the gene matches: 13. The germline CDR1 and CDR2 sequences are SGDLS and YYNGEE. This CDR3 is CASSASGTSGAQGEQYF. CDR3 coding DNA: TGTGCCAGCAGCGCCTCCGGGACTAGCGGGGCGCAGGGGGAGCAGTACTTC.

CDR3 residues: CASSQGLAETQYF. DNA of the CDR3: TGCGCCAGCAGCCAGGGACTAGCCGAGACCCAGTACTTC. The V and J genes are TRBV4-1 and TRBJ2-5, with 9 nucleotides matching TRBD2. This CDR3 contains 13 residues. The trim removed 3 bases at V and 5 bases at J, leaving 1 base unmatched. Germline lookup yields CDR1 MGHRA and CDR2 YSYEKL.

This chain connects TRBV4-3 to TRBJ1-3; TRBD1 aligns across 9 bases. This CDR3 comprises 15 residues. Unmatched junction bases numbered 7, after V lost 5 bases and J lost 5 bases. In germline, CDR1 is LGHNA, CDR2 YSLEER. The CDR3 protein is CASSYTGGGRNTIYF. CDR3 nucleotides: TGCGCCAGCAGCTACACAGGGGGCGGACGAAACACCATATATTTT.

This clone was recorded once. This chain connects TRBV7-9 to TRBJ2-3; the D gene is possibly TRBD2 (6 bases). This CDR3 has 16 residues. Germline-derived CDR1 and CDR2 are SEHNR and FQNEAQ (reference sequence). V lost 5 bases and J lost 4, with 19 bases in between. DNA of the CDR3: TGTGCCAGCAGCCTCGGGGGAACCGGGGCCGCAGATACGCAGTATTTT. Amino acid sequence: CASSLGGTGAADTQYF.

The chain has TRBV13 and TRBJ2-5, with 11 bases lining up with TRBD2. Per germline, CDR1 PRHDT and CDR2 FYEKMQ (reference sequence). The J segment lost 7 bases and the V segment lost 2 bases, leaving 9 bases of the junction unmatched. The CDR3 runs 16 residues. The CDR3 DNA follows: TGTGCCAGCAGCTTAAGACTAGCGGGAACCTCGTCGACCCAGTACTTC. Residues: CASSLRLAGTSSTQYF.

This clone was recorded a few times. The chain joins TRBV19 to TRBJ1-5, with 8 bases lining up with TRBD1. Per the germline V gene, CDR1 is LNHDA and CDR2 is SQIVND (reference sequence). V gave up 3 bases and J gave up 5 bases; unmatched junction bases: 3. The CDR3 is 14 residues long. The CDR3 DNA sequence: TGTGCCAGTAGTATCTCAGGGGGCGATCAGCCCCAGCATTTT. Amino acid sequence: CASSISGGDQPQHF.

This clone was observed a few times. The chain combines TRBV19 with TRBJ1-5; tentatively, D is TRBD1 (6 bases). This CDR3 region has 14 residues. V gave up 2 bases and J gave up 5 bases, with 10 bases separating them. Germline V gene sequence: CDR1 LNHDA, CDR2 SQIVND (reference sequence). CDR3 amino acids: CASSIRQGHQPQHF. CDR3 in DNA: TGTGCCAGTAGTATACGGCAGGGGCATCAGCCCCAGCATTTT. Variable domain in full (rest from reference TRBV19 and TRBJ1-5): DGGITQSPKYLFRKEGQNVTLSCEQNLNHDAMYWYRQDPGQGLRLIYYSQIVNDFQKGDIAEGYSVSREKKESFPLTVTSAQKNPTAFYLCASSIRQGHQPQHFGDGTRLSIL.

This clone has a handful of counts. V usage is TRBV5-4 and J usage is TRBJ1-6; D call uncertain. Looked up from germline, CDR1 is SGHNT and CDR2 is YYREEE (reference sequence). Trimming removed 7 bases from V and 3 bases from J, with 14 bases in between. The CDR3 is made up of 15 amino acids. The CDR3 loop is CASSKEDLYNSPLHF. CDR3 coding DNA: TGTGCCAGCTCCAAGGAGGACCTCTATAATTCACCCCTCCACTTT.

The V and J genes are TRBV11-3 and TRBJ2-3; 9 positions match TRBD2. This CDR3 has 16 amino acids. The V segment lost 5 bases and the J segment 2 bases; nucleotides outside the gene matches: 8. CDR1 SGHNT and CDR2 YENEEA come from the germline V gene. Here the CDR3 reads CASSAFAGGLTDTQYF. The CDR3 region has the DNA TGTGCCAGCAGCGCCTTTGCGGGGGGGCTCACAGATACGCAGTATTTT.